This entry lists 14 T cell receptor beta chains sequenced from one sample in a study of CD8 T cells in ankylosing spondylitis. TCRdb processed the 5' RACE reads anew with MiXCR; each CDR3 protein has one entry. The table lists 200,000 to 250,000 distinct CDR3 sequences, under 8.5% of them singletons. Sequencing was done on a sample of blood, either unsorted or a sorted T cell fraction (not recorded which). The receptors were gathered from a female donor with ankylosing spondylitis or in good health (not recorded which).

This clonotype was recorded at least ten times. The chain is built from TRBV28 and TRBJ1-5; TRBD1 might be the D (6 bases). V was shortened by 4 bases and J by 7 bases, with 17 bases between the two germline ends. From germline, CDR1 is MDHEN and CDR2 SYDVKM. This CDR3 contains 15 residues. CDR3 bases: TGTGCCAGCAGTTCCCTAAGGGGGGGATCACAGCCCCAGCATTTT. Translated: CASSSLRGGSQPQHF.

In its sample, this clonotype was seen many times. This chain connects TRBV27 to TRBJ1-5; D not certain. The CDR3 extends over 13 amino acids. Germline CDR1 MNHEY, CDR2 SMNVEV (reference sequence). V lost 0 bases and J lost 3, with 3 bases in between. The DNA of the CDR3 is TGTGCCAGCAGTTTATCCTACAATCAGCCCCAGCATTTT. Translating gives CASSLSYNQPQHF.

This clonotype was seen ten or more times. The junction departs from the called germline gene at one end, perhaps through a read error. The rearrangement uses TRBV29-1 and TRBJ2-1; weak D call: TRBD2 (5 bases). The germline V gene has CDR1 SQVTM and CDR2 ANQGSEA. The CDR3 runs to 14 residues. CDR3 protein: CSVARDFAYNEQFF. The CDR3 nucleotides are TGCAGCGTTGCCCGGGATTTCGCCTATAATGAGCAGTTCTTC.

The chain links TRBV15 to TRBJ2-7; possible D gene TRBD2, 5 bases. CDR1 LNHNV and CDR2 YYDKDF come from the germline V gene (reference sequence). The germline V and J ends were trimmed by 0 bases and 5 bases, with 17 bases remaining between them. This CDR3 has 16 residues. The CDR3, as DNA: TGTGCCACCAGCAGAGATAGGACGGGAAAAGGAGACGAGCAGTACTTC. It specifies CATSRDRTGKGDEQYF. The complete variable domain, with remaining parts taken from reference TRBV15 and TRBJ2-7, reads DAMVIQNPRYQVTQFGKPVTLSCSQTLNHNVMYWYQQKSSQAPKLLFHYYDKDFNNEADTPDNFQSRRPNTSFCFLDIRSPGLGDTAMYLCATSRDRTGKGDEQYFGPGTRLTVT.

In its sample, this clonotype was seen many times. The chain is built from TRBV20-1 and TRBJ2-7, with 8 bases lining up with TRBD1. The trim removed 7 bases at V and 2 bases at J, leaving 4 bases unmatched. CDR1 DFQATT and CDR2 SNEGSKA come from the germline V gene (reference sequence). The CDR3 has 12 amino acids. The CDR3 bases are TGCAGTGGCGGGACAGGAGCCTACGAGCAGTACTTC. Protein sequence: CSGGTGAYEQYF.

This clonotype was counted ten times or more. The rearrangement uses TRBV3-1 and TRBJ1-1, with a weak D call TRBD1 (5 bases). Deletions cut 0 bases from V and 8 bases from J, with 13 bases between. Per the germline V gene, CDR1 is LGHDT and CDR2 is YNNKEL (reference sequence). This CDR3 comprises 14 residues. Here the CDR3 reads CASSQEDRRSEAFF. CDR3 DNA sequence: TGTGCCAGCAGCCAAGAAGACAGAAGGTCCGAAGCTTTCTTT.

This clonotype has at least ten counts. The DNA for the CDR3 is TGTGCCAGCAGCGCCGGGGGAGGGAAGACCCAGTACTTC. It is translated as CASSAGGGKTQYF. This rearrangement joins TRBV5-8 to TRBJ2-5, with 7 bases identical to TRBD2. Losses at the gene ends were 4 bases for V and 6 bases for J; bases not matched to a gene: 6. Germline V gene data show CDR1 as SGHTS and CDR2 as YDEGEE. The CDR3 sequence is 13 residues long.

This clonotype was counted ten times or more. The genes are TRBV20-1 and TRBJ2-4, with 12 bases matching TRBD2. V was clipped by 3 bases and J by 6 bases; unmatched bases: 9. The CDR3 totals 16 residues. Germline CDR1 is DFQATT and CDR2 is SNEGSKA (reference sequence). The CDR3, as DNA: TGCAGTGCTAGGGAGACTAGCGGGAGTCTAGGAAACATTCAGTACTTC. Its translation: CSARETSGSLGNIQYF.

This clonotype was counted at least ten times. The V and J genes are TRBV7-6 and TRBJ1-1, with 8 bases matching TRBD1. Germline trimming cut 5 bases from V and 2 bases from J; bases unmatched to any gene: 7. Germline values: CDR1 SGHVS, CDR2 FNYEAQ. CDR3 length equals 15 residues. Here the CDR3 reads CASSAQQGENTEAFF. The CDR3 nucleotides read TGTGCCAGCAGCGCCCAACAGGGGGAAAACACTGAAGCTTTCTTT.

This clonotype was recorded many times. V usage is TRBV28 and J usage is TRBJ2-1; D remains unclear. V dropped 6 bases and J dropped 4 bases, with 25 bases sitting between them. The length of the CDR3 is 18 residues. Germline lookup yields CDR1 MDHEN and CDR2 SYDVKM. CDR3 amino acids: CASSPHGPSRSVYNEQFF. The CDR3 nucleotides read TGTGCCAGCAGCCCCCACGGCCCCTCTAGGTCCGTTTACAATGAGCAGTTCTTC.

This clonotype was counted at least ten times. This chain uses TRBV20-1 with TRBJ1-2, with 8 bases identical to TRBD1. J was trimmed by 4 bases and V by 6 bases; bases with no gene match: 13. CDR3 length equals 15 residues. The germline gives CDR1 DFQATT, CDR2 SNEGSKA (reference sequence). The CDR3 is CSAILTGTGSYGYTF. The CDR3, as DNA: TGCAGTGCCATCCTTACCGGGACAGGATCCTATGGCTACACCTTC.

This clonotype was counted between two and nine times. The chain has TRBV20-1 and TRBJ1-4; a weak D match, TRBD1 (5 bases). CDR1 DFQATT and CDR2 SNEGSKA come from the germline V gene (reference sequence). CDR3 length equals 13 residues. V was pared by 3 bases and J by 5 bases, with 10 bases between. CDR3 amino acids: CSASLTVNEKLFF. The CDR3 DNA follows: TGCAGTGCTAGTTTGACAGTCAATGAAAAACTGTTTTTT.

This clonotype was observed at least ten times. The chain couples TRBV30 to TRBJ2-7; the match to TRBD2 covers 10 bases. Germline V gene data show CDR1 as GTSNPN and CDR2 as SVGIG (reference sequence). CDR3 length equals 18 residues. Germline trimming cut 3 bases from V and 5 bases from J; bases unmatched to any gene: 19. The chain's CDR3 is CAWRRSYGTSDRVNEQYF. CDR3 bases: TGTGCCTGGAGGAGGTCTTACGGGACTAGCGACAGGGTAAACGAGCAGTACTTC.

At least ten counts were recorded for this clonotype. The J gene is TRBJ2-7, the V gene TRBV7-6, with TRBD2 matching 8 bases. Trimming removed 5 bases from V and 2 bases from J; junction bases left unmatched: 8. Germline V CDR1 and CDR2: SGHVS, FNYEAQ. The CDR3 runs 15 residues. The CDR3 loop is CASSPQAGVPYEQYF. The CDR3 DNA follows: TGTGCCAGCAGCCCGCAAGCGGGAGTCCCCTACGAGCAGTACTTC.